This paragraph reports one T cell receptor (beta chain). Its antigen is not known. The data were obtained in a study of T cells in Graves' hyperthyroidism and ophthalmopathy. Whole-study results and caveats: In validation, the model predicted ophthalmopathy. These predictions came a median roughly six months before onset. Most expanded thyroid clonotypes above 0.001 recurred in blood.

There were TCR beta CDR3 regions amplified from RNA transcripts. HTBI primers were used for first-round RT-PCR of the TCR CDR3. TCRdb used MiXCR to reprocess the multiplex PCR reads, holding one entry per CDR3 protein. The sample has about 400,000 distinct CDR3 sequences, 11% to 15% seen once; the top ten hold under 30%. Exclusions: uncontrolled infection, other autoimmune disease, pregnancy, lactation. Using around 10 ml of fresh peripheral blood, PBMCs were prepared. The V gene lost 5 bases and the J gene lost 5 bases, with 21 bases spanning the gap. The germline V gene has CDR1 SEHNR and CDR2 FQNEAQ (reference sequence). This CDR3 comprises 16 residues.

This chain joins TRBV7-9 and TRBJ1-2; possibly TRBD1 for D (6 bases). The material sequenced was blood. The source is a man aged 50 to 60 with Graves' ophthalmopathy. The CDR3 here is CASSPPLAVQGYGYTF. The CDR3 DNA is TGTGCCAGCAGCCCACCACTCGCAGTCCAGGGGTATGGCTACACCTTC.